This T cell receptor (beta chain) was profiled in a study of blood T cells in healthy people across ages. CDR1 and CDR2 (germline): MNHEY, SVGEGT. Trimming took off 5 bases at V and 4 bases at J, with 24 bases between the two ends. This CDR3 contains 19 residues. Overall study findings and caveats: Both naive CD4+ cell counts and diversity were greater in long-lived donors than in aged donors. Naive T cell percentage showed a strong correlation with TCR beta diversity.

Primed by a sample-barcoded 5' primer and a J-beta primer mix, a second PCR proceeded for 7 to 11 cycles. TCRdb ran MiXCR on the 5' RACE reads and lists one entry per CDR3 protein. Of more than 750,000 distinct CDR3 sequences in the sample, under 35% were seen once. On this clonotype itself: What it binds is not known.

These same records also appear under a second study, on T cells of mothers and their children. As that report states: Normalized overlap was always slightly, never significantly, higher in related than unrelated mother-child pairs.

The TCR sequence derives from a woman aged 40-49 years in good health. Sequencing was done on a sample of blood. V gene TRBV6-2 or TRBV6-3 combines with J gene TRBJ2-6; D gene ambiguous. CDR3 loop: CASSRQNALGTLGANVLTF. The CDR3 region has the DNA TGTGCCAGCAGTCGGCAAAATGCACTCGGTACCCTCGGGGCCAACGTCCTGACTTTC.